This T cell receptor beta chain emerged from a study of breast tumors, draining lymph nodes, adjacent tissues. Points from the study as a whole: Luminal-like breast cancer showed significantly greater tumor-nontumor repertoire similarity than basal-like breast cancer did. Data only fit, rather than demonstrated, lymph node origin of most tumor T cells. Data fit most tumor T cells coming from lymph node, expanding in tumor.

Axillary draining lymph nodes of breast cancer patients supplied the node samples. Notes on this clonotype: Its antigen is undetermined.

Each CDR3 protein gets one entry after TCRdb re-called the multiplex PCR reads with MiXCR. The table records 170,000 or so distinct CDR3 sequences, approximately 30% of them present only once. Germline V gene data show CDR1 as MNHEY and CDR2 as SMNVEV (reference sequence). The CDR3 length is 18 residues. The germline V and J ends were trimmed by 5 bases and 5 bases, with 24 bases remaining between them. The genes are TRBV27 and TRBJ1-4, with D maybe TRBD1 (6 bases). The sequence was collected from a female donor with breast cancer. Some clones in this sample may be carry-over from other donors' samples. The specimen sequenced was axillary lymph node tissue. CDR3 bases: TGTGCCAGCAGTCCGCGACTAGCGGGGGGGACACACAATGAAAAACTGTTTTTT. This translates into CASSPRLAGGTHNEKLFF.